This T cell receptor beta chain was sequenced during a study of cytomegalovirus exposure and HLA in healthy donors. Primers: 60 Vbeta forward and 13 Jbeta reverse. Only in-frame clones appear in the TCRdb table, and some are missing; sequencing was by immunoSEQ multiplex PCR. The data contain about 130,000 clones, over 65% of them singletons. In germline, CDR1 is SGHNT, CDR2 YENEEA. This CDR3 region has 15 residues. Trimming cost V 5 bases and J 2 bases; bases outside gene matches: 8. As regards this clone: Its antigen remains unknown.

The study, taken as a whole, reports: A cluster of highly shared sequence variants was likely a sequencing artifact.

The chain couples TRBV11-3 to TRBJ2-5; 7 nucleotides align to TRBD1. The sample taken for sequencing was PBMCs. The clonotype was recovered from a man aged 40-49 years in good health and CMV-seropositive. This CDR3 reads CASSHGTAAQETQYF. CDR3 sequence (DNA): TGTGCCAGCAGCCACGGGACAGCGGCACAAGAGACCCAGTACTTC.